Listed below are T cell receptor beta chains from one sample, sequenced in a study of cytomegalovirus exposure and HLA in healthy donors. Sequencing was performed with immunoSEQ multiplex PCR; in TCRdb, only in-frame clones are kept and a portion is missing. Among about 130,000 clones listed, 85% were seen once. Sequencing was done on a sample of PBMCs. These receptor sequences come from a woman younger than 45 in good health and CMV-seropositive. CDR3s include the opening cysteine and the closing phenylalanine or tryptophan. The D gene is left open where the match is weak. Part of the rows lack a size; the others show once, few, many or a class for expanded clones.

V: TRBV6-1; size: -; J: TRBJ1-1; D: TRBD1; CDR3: CASSEVLDRGREAFF; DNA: TGTGCCAGCAGTGAAGTGTTGGACAGGGGCCGGGAAGCTTTCTTT
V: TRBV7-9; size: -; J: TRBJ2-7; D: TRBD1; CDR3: CSSSRNDRAYEQYF; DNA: TGTTCCAGCAGCCGCAACGACAGGGCCTACGAGCAGTACTTC
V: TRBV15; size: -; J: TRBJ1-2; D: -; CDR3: CATSRPKTGLSRTF; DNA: TGTGCCACCAGCAGACCCAAGACGGGGTTAAGTCGCACCTTC
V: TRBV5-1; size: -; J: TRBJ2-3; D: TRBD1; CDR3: CASSLRFRDSRTDTQYF; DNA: TGCGCCAGCAGCTTGAGGTTTCGGGACAGCCGCACAGATACGCAGTATTTT
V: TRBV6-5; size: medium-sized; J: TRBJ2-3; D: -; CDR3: CASSYSRYTDTQYF; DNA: TGTGCCAGCAGTTACAGTCGCTACACAGATACGCAGTATTTT
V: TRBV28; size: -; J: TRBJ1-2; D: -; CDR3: CASSLPPPLQGNYGYTF; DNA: TGTGCCAGCAGTTTGCCTCCCCCATTACAGGGAAACTATGGCTACACCTTC
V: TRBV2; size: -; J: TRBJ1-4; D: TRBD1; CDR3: CASYDRGEKLFF; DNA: TGTGCCAGCTACGACAGGGGGGAAAAACTGTTTTTT
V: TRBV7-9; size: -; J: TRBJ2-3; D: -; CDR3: CASSATSTDTQYF; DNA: TGTGCCAGCAGCGCCACTAGCACAGATACGCAGTATTTT
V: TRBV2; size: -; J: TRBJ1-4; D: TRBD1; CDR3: CASSTQGAQEKLFF; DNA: TGTGCCAGCAGTACACAGGGGGCGCAGGAAAAACTGTTTTTT
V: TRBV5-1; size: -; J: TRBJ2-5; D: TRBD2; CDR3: CASSFASGQETQYF; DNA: TGCGCCAGCAGCTTCGCTAGCGGCCAAGAGACCCAGTACTTC
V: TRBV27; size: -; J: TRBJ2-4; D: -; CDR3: CASSGQSIFGIQYF; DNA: TGTGCCAGCAGTGGACAGAGTATCTTTGGCATTCAGTACTTC
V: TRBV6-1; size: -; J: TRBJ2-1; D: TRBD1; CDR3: CASSEGLWDRDYNEQFF; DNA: TGTGCCAGCAGTGAGGGTTTGTGGGACAGAGACTACAATGAGCAGTTCTTC
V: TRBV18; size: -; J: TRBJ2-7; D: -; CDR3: CASSPSIPQELYEQYF; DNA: TGTGCCAGCTCACCATCGATACCGCAGGAACTCTACGAGCAGTACTTC
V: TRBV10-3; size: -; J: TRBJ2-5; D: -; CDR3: CAISAGTQETQYF; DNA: TGTGCCATCAGTGCTGGCACCCAAGAGACCCAGTACTTC
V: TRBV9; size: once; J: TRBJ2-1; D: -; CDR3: CASSPGAFVGEQFF; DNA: TGTGCCAGCAGCCCAGGGGCCTTCGTAGGTGAGCAGTTCTTC
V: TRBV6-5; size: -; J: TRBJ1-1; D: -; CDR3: CASSYGGGLMNTEAFF; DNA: TGTGCCAGCAGTTACGGGGGGGGCCTCATGAACACTGAAGCTTTCTTT
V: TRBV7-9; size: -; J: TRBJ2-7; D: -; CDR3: CASSSPTGSGSYEQYF; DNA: TGTGCCAGCAGCTCCCCGACAGGTTCGGGGTCTTACGAGCAGTACTTC
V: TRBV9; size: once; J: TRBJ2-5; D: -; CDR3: CASSPHLVVGVQETQYF; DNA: TGTGCCAGCAGCCCACACCTTGTCGTAGGGGTACAAGAGACCCAGTACTTC
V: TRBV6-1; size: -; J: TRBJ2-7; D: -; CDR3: CASSERASDLLLTSYEQYF; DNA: TGTGCCAGCAGTGAACGGGCTAGCGACCTTTTACTAACTTCCTACGAGCAGTACTTC
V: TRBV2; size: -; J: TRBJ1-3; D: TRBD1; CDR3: CASSSDRVGNTIYF; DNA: TGTGCCAGCAGTTCGGACAGGGTTGGAAACACCATATATTTT
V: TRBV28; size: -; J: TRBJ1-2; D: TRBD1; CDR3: CASSFRGRGGYTF; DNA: TGTGCCAGCAGTTTCAGGGGGCGTGGGGGCTACACCTTC
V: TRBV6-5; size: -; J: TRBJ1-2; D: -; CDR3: CASSYSWGRNYGYTF; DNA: TGTGCCAGCAGTTACTCATGGGGCAGAAACTATGGCTACACCTTC
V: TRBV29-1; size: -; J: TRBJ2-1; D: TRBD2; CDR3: CSVEGEGLAGEQFF; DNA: TGCAGCGTTGAAGGGGAGGGACTAGCTGGAGAGCAGTTCTTC
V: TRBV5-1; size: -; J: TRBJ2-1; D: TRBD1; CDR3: CASSPGQGGPYNEQFF; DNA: TGCGCCAGCAGCCCGGGACAGGGTGGTCCCTACAATGAGCAGTTCTTC
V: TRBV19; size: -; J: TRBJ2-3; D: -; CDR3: CASSIPPEGDTQYF; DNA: TGTGCCAGTAGTATACCCCCTGAGGGAGATACGCAGTATTTT
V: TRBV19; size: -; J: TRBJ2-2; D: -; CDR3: CASSVQAGSGELFF; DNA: TGTGCCAGTAGTGTCCAGGCTGGGAGCGGGGAGCTGTTTTTT
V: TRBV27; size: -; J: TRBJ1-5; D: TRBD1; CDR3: CASSTGTGINQPQHF; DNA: TGTGCCAGCAGCACCGGGACAGGGATCAATCAGCCCCAGCATTTT
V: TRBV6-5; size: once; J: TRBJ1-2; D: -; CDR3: CASSYGGLLYGYTF; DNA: TGTGCCAGCAGTTACGGAGGACTGCTCTATGGCTACACCTTC
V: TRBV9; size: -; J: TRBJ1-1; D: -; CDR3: CASSVSGGNTEAFF; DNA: TGTGCCAGCAGCGTATCGGGGGGGAACACTGAAGCTTTCTTT
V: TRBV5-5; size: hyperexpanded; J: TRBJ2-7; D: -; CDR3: CASSDPDLPGDYEQYF; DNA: TGTGCCAGCAGCGATCCGGACTTGCCTGGGGACTACGAGCAGTACTTC
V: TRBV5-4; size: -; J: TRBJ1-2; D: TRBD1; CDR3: CASSLRGTGVGYTF; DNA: TGTGCCAGCAGCTTGAGGGGGACAGGGGTCGGCTACACCTTC
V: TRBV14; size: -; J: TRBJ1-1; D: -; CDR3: CASSPRGGTEAFF; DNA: TGTGCCAGCAGCCCCAGGGGAGGGACTGAAGCTTTCTTT
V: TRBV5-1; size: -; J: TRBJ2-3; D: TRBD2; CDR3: CASSTHVGGGADDTQYF; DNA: TGCGCCAGCAGCACCCACGTGGGCGGGGGGGCTGATGATACGCAGTATTTT
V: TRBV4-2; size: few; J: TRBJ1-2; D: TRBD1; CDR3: CASSQDLTGGYGYTF; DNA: TGTGCCAGCAGCCAAGATTTAACAGGGGGCTATGGCTACACCTTC
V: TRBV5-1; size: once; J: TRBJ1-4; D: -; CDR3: CASSLETVEKLFF; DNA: TGCGCCAGCAGCTTGGAGACAGTTGAAAAACTGTTTTTT
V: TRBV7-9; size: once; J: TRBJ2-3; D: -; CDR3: CASSLMGQDTQYF; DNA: TGTGCCAGCAGCCTCATGGGGCAAGATACGCAGTATTTT
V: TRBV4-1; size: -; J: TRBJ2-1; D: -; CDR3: CASSLTLPRSYNEQFF; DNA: TGCGCCAGCAGCCTCACGCTCCCCCGGTCCTACAATGAGCAGTTCTTC
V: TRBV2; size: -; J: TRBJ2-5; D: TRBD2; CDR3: CASSVLSGVGETQYF; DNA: TGTGCCAGCAGTGTCCTTAGCGGGGTGGGAGAGACCCAGTACTTC
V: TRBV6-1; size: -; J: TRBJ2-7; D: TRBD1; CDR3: CATFRDRGVYEQYF; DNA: TGTGCCACCTTCCGGGACAGGGGCGTTTACGAGCAGTACTTC
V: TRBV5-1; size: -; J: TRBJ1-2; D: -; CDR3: CASSSVAGNYGYTF; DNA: TGCGCCAGCAGCTCCGTCGCGGGGAACTATGGCTACACCTTC
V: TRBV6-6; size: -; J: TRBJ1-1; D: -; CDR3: CASSYGQGRNTEAFF; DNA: TGTGCCAGCAGTTATGGTCAGGGCCGGAACACTGAAGCTTTCTTT
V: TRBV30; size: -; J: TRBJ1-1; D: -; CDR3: CAWRRRREAFF; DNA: TGTGCCTGGAGACGCAGGCGTGAAGCTTTCTTT
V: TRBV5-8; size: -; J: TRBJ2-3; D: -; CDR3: CASSFAVDTQYF; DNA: TGTGCCAGCAGCTTCGCAGTAGATACGCAGTATTTT
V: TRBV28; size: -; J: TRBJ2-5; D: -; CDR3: CASSLLTQARETQYF; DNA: TGTGCCAGCAGCCTACTGACTCAAGCGAGGGAGACCCAGTACTTC
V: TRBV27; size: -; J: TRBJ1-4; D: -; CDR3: CASSLSTATNEKLFF; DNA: TGTGCCAGCAGTTTAAGTACAGCAACTAATGAAAAACTGTTTTTT
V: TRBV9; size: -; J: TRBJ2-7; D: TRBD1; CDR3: CASSNDRAYEQYF; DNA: TGTGCCAGCAGCAACGACAGGGCCTACGAGCAGTACTTC
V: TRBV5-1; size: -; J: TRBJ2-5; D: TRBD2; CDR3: CASSLAGTSGAQETQYF; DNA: TGCGCCAGCAGCTTGGCTGGGACTAGCGGGGCCCAAGAGACCCAGTACTTC
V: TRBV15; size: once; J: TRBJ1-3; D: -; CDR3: CATSTDGRNTIYF; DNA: TGTGCCACCAGCACGGACGGGAGAAACACCATATATTTT
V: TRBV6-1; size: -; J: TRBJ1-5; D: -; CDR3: CASSVEGEQPQHF; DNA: TGTGCCAGCAGTGTAGAGGGAGAACAGCCCCAGCATTTT
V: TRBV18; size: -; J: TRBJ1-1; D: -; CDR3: CASSPPVAGRAEAFF; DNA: TGTGCCAGCTCACCACCGGTGGCCGGTCGGGCTGAAGCTTTCTTT